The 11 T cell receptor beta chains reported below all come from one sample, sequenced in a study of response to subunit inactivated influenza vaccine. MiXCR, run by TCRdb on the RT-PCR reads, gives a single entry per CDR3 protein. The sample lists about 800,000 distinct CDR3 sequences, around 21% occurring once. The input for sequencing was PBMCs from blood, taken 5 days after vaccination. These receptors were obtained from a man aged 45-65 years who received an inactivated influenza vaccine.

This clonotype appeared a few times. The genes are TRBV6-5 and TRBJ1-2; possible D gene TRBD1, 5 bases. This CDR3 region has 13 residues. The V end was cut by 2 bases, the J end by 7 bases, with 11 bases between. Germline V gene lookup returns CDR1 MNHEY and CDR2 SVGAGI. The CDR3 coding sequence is TGTGCCAGCAGTTACGGGGGACCCGCTGGCTACACCTTC. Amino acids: CASSYGGPAGYTF.

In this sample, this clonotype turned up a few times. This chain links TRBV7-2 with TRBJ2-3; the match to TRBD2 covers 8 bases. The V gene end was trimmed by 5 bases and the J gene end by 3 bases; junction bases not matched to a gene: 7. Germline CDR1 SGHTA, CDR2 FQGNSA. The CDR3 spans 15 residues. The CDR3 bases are TGTGCCAGCAGCCCTCGTGGCGGGAGGACAGATACGCAGTATTTT. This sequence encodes CASSPRGGRTDTQYF.

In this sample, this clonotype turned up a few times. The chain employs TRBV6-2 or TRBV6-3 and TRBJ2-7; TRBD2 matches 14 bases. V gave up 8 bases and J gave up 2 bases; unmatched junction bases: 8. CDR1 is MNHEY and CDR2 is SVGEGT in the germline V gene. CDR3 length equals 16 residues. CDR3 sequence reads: CASGRPGLAGAYEQYF. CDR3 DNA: TGTGCCAGCGGCAGGCCGGGACTAGCGGGAGCCTACGAGCAGTACTTC.

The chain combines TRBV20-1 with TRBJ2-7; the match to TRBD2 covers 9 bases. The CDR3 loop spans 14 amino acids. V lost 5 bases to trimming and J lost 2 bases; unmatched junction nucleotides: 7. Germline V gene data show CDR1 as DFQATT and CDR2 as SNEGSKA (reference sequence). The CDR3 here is CSAQRTSATYEQYF. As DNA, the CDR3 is TGCAGTGCTCAGAGGACTAGCGCGACCTACGAGCAGTACTTC.

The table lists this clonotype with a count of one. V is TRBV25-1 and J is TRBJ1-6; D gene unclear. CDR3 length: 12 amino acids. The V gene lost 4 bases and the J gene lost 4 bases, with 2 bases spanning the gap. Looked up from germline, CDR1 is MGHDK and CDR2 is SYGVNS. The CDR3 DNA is TGTGCCAGCAGTGTTTATAATTCACCCCTCCACTTT. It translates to CASSVYNSPLHF.

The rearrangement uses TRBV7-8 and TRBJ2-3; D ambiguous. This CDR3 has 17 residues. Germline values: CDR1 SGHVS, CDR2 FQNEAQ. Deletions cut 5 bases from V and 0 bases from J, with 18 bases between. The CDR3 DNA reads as TGTGCCAGCAGCGCCTTTCGTTTTTGGGGAAGCACAGATACGCAGTATTTT. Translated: CASSAFRFWGSTDTQYF.

CDR3 region: CASSLMRGTGELFF. The CDR3, as DNA: TGTGCCAGCAGTTTGATGAGGGGCACCGGGGAGCTGTTTTTT. The rearrangement links TRBV28 to TRBJ2-2, with D perhaps TRBD1 or TRBD2 (5 bases each). Trimming removed 3 bases from V and 4 bases from J, with 9 bases in between. This CDR3 is 14 amino acids long. Germline CDR1 MDHEN, CDR2 SYDVKM. The complete variable domain, with remaining parts taken from reference TRBV28 and TRBJ2-2, reads DVKVTQSSRYLVKRTGEKVFLECVQDMDHENMFWYRQDPGLGLRLIYFSYDVKMKEKGDIPEGYSVSREKKERFSLILESASTNQTSMYLCASSLMRGTGELFFGEGSRLTVL.

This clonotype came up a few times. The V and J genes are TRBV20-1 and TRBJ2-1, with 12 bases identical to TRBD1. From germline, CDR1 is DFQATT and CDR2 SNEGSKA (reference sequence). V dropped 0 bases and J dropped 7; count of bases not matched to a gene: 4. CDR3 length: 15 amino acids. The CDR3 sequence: CSAREGDRGLNEQFF. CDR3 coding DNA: TGCAGTGCTAGAGAAGGGGACAGGGGGCTGAATGAGCAGTTCTTC.

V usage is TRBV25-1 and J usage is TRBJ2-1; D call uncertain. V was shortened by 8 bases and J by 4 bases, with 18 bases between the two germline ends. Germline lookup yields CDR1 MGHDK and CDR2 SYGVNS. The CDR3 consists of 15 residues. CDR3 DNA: TGTGCCAGCCGATGGGTCGCAGGCCCATACAATGAGCAGTTCTTC. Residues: CASRWVAGPYNEQFF.

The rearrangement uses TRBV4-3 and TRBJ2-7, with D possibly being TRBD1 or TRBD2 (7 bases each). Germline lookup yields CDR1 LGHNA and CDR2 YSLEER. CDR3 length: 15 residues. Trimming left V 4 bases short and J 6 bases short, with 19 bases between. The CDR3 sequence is CASSRSTGTIGEQYF. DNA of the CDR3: TGCGCCAGCAGCCGATCGACAGGGACTATTGGCGAGCAGTACTTC.

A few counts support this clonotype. The CDR3 loop is CASTVQGRSREQYF. Here the CDR3 DNA reads TGTGCCAGCACCGTACAGGGTCGATCTCGTGAGCAGTACTTC. V gene TRBV12-3 or TRBV12-4 combines with J gene TRBJ2-7; possible D gene TRBD1, 6 bases. This CDR3 region has 14 residues. The V gene lost 7 bases and the J gene lost 7 bases, with 20 bases spanning the gap.